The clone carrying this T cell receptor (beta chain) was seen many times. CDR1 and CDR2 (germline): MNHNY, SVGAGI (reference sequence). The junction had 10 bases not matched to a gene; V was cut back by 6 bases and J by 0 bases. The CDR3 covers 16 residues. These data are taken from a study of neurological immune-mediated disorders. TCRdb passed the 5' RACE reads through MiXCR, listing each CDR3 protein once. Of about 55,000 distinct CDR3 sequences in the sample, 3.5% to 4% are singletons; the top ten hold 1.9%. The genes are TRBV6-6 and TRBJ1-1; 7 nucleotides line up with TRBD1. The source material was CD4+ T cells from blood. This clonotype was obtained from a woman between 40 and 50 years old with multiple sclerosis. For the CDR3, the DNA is TGTGCCAGCAGCCAGGGACAGACTCCTATGAACACTGAAGCTTTCTTT. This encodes CASSQGQTPMNTEAFF.